These 22 T cell receptor beta chains were sequenced from one sample in a study of cytomegalovirus exposure and HLA in healthy donors. PCR amplification relied on 60 Vbeta primers (plus 13 Jbeta primers). This table comes from immunoSEQ multiplex PCR, and its TCRdb copy is limited to in-frame clones, with some not included. The data show 60,000 to 70,000 clones, around 80% seen once. Material: PBMCs. Every receptor here comes from a woman in her thirties in good health and CMV-seronegative.

The chain couples TRBV5-8 to TRBJ1-5; D remains unclear. Germline loops: CDR1 SGHTS, CDR2 YDEGEE. The V end lost 0 bases, the J end lost 3 bases, and 7 bases lay between the germline ends. CDR3 length equals 14 residues. The CDR3 DNA sequence: TGTGCCAGCAGCTTGGGCAGTTCCAATCAGCCCCAGCATTTT. It codes for CASSLGSSNQPQHF.

The genes are TRBV4-2 and TRBJ2-1, with 7 bases identical to TRBD2. Germline V gives CDR1 LGHNA, CDR2 YNFKEQ. Unmatched junction bases numbered 2, after V lost 6 bases and J lost 3 bases. This CDR3 has 13 residues. The CDR3 loop reads CASRGDYYNEQFF. The CDR3 coding sequence is TGTGCCAGCAGGGGGGACTACTACAATGAGCAGTTCTTC.

This chain connects TRBV6-5 to TRBJ2-3; 7 positions match TRBD1. V shed 6 bases and J 1 base; nucleotides not matched to a gene: 7. CDR1 MNHEY and CDR2 SVGAGI come from the germline V gene. The CDR3 has 15 amino acids. The CDR3 loop is CASSEQGKRTDTQYF. The CDR3 bases are TGTGCCAGCAGCGAACAGGGGAAGCGCACAGATACGCAGTATTTT.

The chain couples TRBV6-5 to TRBJ1-4, with 7 bases identical to TRBD1. CDR1 and CDR2 (germline): MNHEY, SVGAGI. The CDR3 consists of 14 residues. V dropped 5 bases and J dropped 5; count of bases not matched to a gene: 5. The CDR3 is CASSPRDSNEKLFF. Here the CDR3 DNA reads TGTGCCAGCAGTCCACGGGACAGCAATGAAAAACTGTTTTTT.

The chain carries TRBV6-1 and TRBJ2-2, with 7 nucleotides matching TRBD1. Per the germline V gene, CDR1 is MNHNS and CDR2 is SASEGT. The CDR3 has 16 residues. V was pared by 4 bases and J by 1 base, with 6 bases of the junction left unmatched. CDR3 in amino acids: CASSAPGQLNTGELFF. In DNA, the CDR3 is TGTGCCAGCAGTGCGCCGGGACAGCTGAACACCGGGGAGCTGTTTTTT.

This clone was observed a few times. CDR3: CASGEQGIYEQYF. CDR3 coding DNA: TGTGCCAGCGGGGAACAGGGAATCTACGAGCAGTACTTC. The chain links TRBV2 to TRBJ2-7; TRBD1 is a possible D gene (6 bases). Trimming stripped 8 bases from V and 3 bases from J, with 14 bases between. Germline V CDR1 and CDR2: SNHLY, FYNNEI. The CDR3 totals 13 residues.

The chain recombines TRBV5-1 with TRBJ2-5, with TRBD2 matching 11 bases. Germline values: CDR1 SGHRS, CDR2 YFSETQ. Germline trimming cut 1 base from V and 4 bases from J; bases unmatched to any gene: 9. The CDR3 is 17 residues long. CDR3 in amino acids: CASSLFSPSGGIETQYF. In DNA form, the CDR3 reads TGCGCCAGCAGCTTGTTTAGTCCTAGCGGGGGGATAGAGACCCAGTACTTC.

V usage is TRBV19 and J usage is TRBJ2-3; TRBD2 agrees at 8 bases. CDR1 and CDR2 from the germline V gene are LNHDA and SQIVND (reference sequence). The V gene end was trimmed by 3 bases and the J gene end by 4 bases; junction bases not matched to a gene: 3. The CDR3 length is 14 residues. CDR3 sequence: CASSIGTSPDTQYF. The CDR3 nucleotides are TGTGCCAGTAGTATCGGGACTAGTCCAGATACGCAGTATTTT. Using reference TRBV19 and TRBJ2-3 for the parts outside the CDR3, the full variable domain is DGGITQSPKYLFRKEGQNVTLSCEQNLNHDAMYWYRQDPGQGLRLIYYSQIVNDFQKGDIAEGYSVSREKKESFPLTVTSAQKNPTAFYLCASSIGTSPDTQYFGPGTRLTVL.

The chain links TRBV6-5 to TRBJ2-2, with TRBD2 matching 10 bases. Per germline, CDR1 MNHEY and CDR2 SVGAGI. Unmatched junction bases numbered 3, after V lost 3 bases and J lost 2 bases. The CDR3 runs to 16 residues. CDR3 coding DNA: TGTGCCAGCAGTTATGGACTAGCGGTTAACACCGGGGAGCTGTTTTTT. Translation gives CASSYGLAVNTGELFF.

The table lists this clone with a few counts. The chain combines TRBV2 with TRBJ1-2; D gene uncertain. V shed 1 base and J shed 4 bases, with 7 bases lying between them. The CDR3 length is 13 residues. CDR1 SNHLY and CDR2 FYNNEI come from the germline V gene. The CDR3 nucleotides are TGTGCCAGCAGTGAAGACAGCTTCTATGGCTACACCTTC. It specifies CASSEDSFYGYTF.

J is TRBJ2-3 and V is TRBV9; 8 bases map to TRBD1. In germline, CDR1 is SGDLS, CDR2 YYNGEE. Germline trimming cut 2 bases from V and 0 bases from J; bases unmatched to any gene: 14. The CDR3 runs to 19 residues. The CDR3 here is CASSVPWAGTGPSTDTQYF. The DNA of the CDR3 is TGTGCCAGCAGCGTTCCCTGGGCCGGGACAGGCCCTAGCACAGATACGCAGTATTTT.

J is TRBJ2-7 and V is TRBV4-1; maybe TRBD2 (5 bases). The V end lost 3 bases, the J end lost 4 bases, and 13 bases lay between the germline ends. Germline CDR1 reads MGHRA; CDR2 reads YSYEKL. CDR3 length: 14 residues. CDR3 DNA sequence: TGCGCCAGCAGCCAGACAACCGGGGTTTACGAGCAGTACTTC. This translates into CASSQTTGVYEQYF.

This clone was recorded a few times. This rearrangement joins TRBV4-1 to TRBJ1-2, with D perhaps matching TRBD1 (5 bases). CDR3 size: 16 residues. In germline, CDR1 is MGHRA, CDR2 YSYEKL. The V end was cut by 1 base, the J end by 1 base, with 13 bases between. The CDR3 DNA is TGCGCCAGCAGCCAAGCTTTCTCGACAGTTAACTATGGCTACACCTTC. This sequence encodes CASSQAFSTVNYGYTF.

V and J are TRBV2 and TRBJ2-7; perhaps TRBD1 as D (6 bases). The length of the CDR3 is 16 residues. Germline V gene sequence: CDR1 SNHLY, CDR2 FYNNEI. Deletions cut 3 bases from V and 3 bases from J, with 18 bases between. CDR3 region: CASSDGTRKEDYEQYF. CDR3 nucleotide sequence: TGTGCCAGCAGTGATGGGACACGGAAAGAGGACTACGAGCAGTACTTC.

A few counts support this clone. The chain recombines TRBV18 with TRBJ2-7; TRBD1 matches 9 bases. J gave up 4 bases and V 2 bases, and 6 bases lay outside the gene matches. The CDR3 covers 15 residues. Looked up from germline, CDR1 is KGHSH and CDR2 is LQKENI. CDR3 sequence: CASSPTGTGLYEQYF. The CDR3 DNA is TGTGCCAGCTCACCAACCGGGACAGGGTTATACGAGCAGTACTTC.

This chain links TRBV29-1 with TRBJ1-5; the match to TRBD1 covers 7 bases. V gave up 6 bases and J gave up 5 bases; unmatched junction bases: 10. The germline V gene encodes CDR1 SQVTM and CDR2 ANQGSEA. The CDR3 extends over 14 amino acids. This CDR3 reads CSVASTGQDQPQHF. Written as DNA, the CDR3 is TGCAGCGTAGCATCGACAGGGCAAGATCAGCCCCAGCATTTT.

The chain couples TRBV30 to TRBJ1-6; a weak D match, TRBD1 (5 bases). Trimming removed 5 bases at V and 9 bases at J, with 20 bases between. This CDR3 is built from 15 residues. CDR1 is GTSNPN and CDR2 is SVGIG in the germline V gene (reference sequence). DNA for the CDR3: TGTGCCTGGTCTGTGTATACGGGGGAAGTTTCACCCCTCCACTTT. Protein product: CAWSVYTGEVSPLHF.

The chain employs TRBV6-5 and TRBJ2-3, with 7 positions matching TRBD2. The CDR3 runs to 16 residues. Per germline, CDR1 MNHEY and CDR2 SVGAGI. Trimming took 4 bases from V and 5 from J; bases not matched to a gene: 12. This CDR3 reads CASSSPRGDSRDTQYF. Here the CDR3 DNA reads TGTGCCAGCAGTTCTCCCCGGGGGGATTCGAGAGATACGCAGTATTTT.

The chain is built from TRBV29-1 and TRBJ2-7, with TRBD1 matching 9 bases. V trimming: 6 bases; J trimming: 4 bases; junction bases outside the gene matches: 7. The CDR3 length is 13 residues. Germline V gene sequence: CDR1 SQVTM, CDR2 ANQGSEA. The CDR3 spells CSVLWDREYEQYF. The CDR3 nucleotides read TGCAGCGTGTTATGGGACAGGGAATACGAGCAGTACTTC.

The V call is TRBV6-1, the J call TRBJ2-1, with a possible D match to TRBD2 (6 bases). CDR3 length: 14 amino acids. Trimming left V 9 bases short and J 3 bases short, with 15 bases between. The germline V gene has CDR1 MNHNS and CDR2 SASEGT. CDR3 sequence (DNA): TGTGCCAGTAGCGGCGACAGTGGCTACAATGAGCAGTTCTTC. Its translation is CASSGDSGYNEQFF.

The J gene is TRBJ1-5, the V gene TRBV19, with 8 bases that match TRBD1. CDR3 length: 13 residues. The germline V gene encodes CDR1 LNHDA and CDR2 SQIVND (reference sequence). The ends lost 9 bases at V and 4 bases at J; junction bases unmatched: 5. The CDR3 spells CASLGQGNQPQHF. CDR3 bases: TGTGCCAGCCTCGGACAGGGTAATCAGCCCCAGCATTTT. The full variable domain, its missing parts supplied by reference TRBV19 and TRBJ1-5, is DGGITQSPKYLFRKEGQNVTLSCEQNLNHDAMYWYRQDPGQGLRLIYYSQIVNDFQKGDIAEGYSVSREKKESFPLTVTSAQKNPTAFYLCASLGQGNQPQHFGDGTRLSIL.

This clone was counted only a few times. J is TRBJ2-7 and V is TRBV5-6; no clear D gene. CDR3 length: 14 residues. Deletions cut 1 base from V and 2 bases from J, with 10 bases between. Germline CDR1 is SGHDT and CDR2 is YYEEEE. CDR3 amino acids: CASSLSQLTYEQYF. DNA for the CDR3: TGTGCCAGCAGCTTGTCACAGCTGACCTACGAGCAGTACTTC. Full variable domain (remainder filled in from reference TRBV5-6 and TRBJ2-7): DAGVTQSPTHLIKTRGQQVTLRCSPKSGHDTVSWYQQALGQGPQFIFQYYEEEERQRGNFPDRFSGHQFPNYSSELNVNALLLGDSALYLCASSLSQLTYEQYFGPGTRLTVT.